Listed below are T cell receptor beta chains from one sample, sequenced in a study of vaccination and CD4 T cells after COVID-19. These receptors are not linked to any known antigen. TCRdb fed the PCR reads into MiXCR, producing one record per CDR3 protein. The table has approximately 1,500 distinct CDR3 sequences, approximately 70% seen once. The sample consisted of CD4+ T cells from blood, cultured in vitro, taken after SARS-CoV-2 vaccination. These receptor sequences come from a human donor who had recovered from COVID-19. Both conserved end residues are part of each CDR3. The D gene is left open where the match is weak. Where a row states a size, it is once, few, many or the class of an expanded clone; other rows omit it.

J gene | clone size | V gene | D gene | CDR3 protein | CDR3 DNA
TRBJ1-5 | once | TRBV7-8 | TRBD1 | CASSSGQVWNQPQHF | TGTGCCAGCAGCTCCGGACAGGTATGGAATCAGCCCCAGCATTTT
TRBJ2-4 | - | TRBV20-1 | TRBD2 | CSGRGAVLWDIQYF | TGCAGCGGGAGGGGGGCGGTTCTATGGGACATTCAGTACTTC
TRBJ2-5 | - | TRBV7-2 | TRBD2 | CASSLVASGGAGETQYF | TGTGCCAGCAGCTTAGTTGCTAGCGGGGGGGCCGGGGAGACCCAGTACTTC
TRBJ1-1 | - | TRBV28 | - | CASSLSGGPHTEAFF | TGTGCCAGCAGTTTATCGGGGGGGCCGCACACTGAAGCTTTCTTT
TRBJ2-3 | - | TRBV20-1 | - | CSARDLGDTQYF | TGCAGTGCTAGAGATCTAGGGGATACGCAGTATTTT
TRBJ1-2 | - | TRBV7-2 | - | CASSLDLTHGYTF | TGTGCCAGCAGCTTAGATCTCACCCATGGCTACACCTTC
TRBJ2-1 | - | TRBV20-1 | TRBD2 | CSAGGLVNAQQFF | TGCAGTGCTGGGGGACTAGTGAACGCTCAGCAGTTCTTC
TRBJ2-7 | - | TRBV5-4 | TRBD2 | CASSFPGRDEQYF | TGTGCCAGCAGCTTCCCAGGGAGGGACGAGCAGTACTTC
TRBJ1-2 | - | TRBV19 | TRBD1 | CASSIGRDRGGGYTF | TGTGCCAGTAGTATAGGGCGGGACAGGGGAGGCGGCTACACCTTC
TRBJ1-1 | - | TRBV7-9 | TRBD1 | CASSQTGSTEAFF | TGTGCCAGCAGCCAGACAGGGAGCACTGAAGCTTTCTTT
TRBJ2-3 | - | TRBV24-1 | TRBD2 | CATSDTSGGGDTQYF | TGTGCCACCAGTGACACCTCGGGGGGGGGAGATACGCAGTATTTT
TRBJ2-1 | - | TRBV20-1 | TRBD2 | CSAQTSGRAVNNEQFF | TGCAGTGCTCAGACTAGCGGGAGGGCCGTCAACAATGAGCAGTTCTTC
TRBJ2-5 | - | TRBV5-1 | - | CVSSIGETQYF | TGCGTCAGCAGTATAGGGGAGACCCAGTACTTC
TRBJ1-6 | - | TRBV6-1 | TRBD1 | CASRDRENSPLHF | TGTGCCAGCAGGGACAGGGAAAATTCACCCCTCCACTTT
TRBJ1-5 | few | TRBV7-2 | - | CASSPWVGQPQHF | TGTGCCAGCAGCCCCTGGGTAGGTCAGCCCCAGCATTTT
TRBJ1-6 | - | TRBV28 | - | CASSTSWTDDSYNSPLHF | TGTGCCAGCAGTACCTCCTGGACAGATGACTCCTATAATTCACCCCTCCACTTT
TRBJ2-7 | - | TRBV20-1 | - | CSARDEGVEQYF | TGCAGTGCTAGAGATGAGGGGGTCGAGCAGTACTTC
TRBJ1-6 | - | TRBV10-2 | - | CASSEGWGSPLHF | TGCGCCAGCAGTGAGGGATGGGGTTCACCCCTCCACTTT
TRBJ1-1 | few | TRBV20-1 | - | CSAGGGETEAFF | TGCAGTGCGGGAGGGGGTGAGACTGAAGCTTTCTTT
TRBJ1-6 | few | TRBV19 | - | CASSIGHSNSPLHF | TGTGCCAGTAGTATTGGACACTCCAATTCACCCCTCCACTTT
TRBJ1-2 | - | TRBV2 | - | CASTLQAAGSGYTF | TGTGCCAGCACCCTACAAGCAGCGGGTTCTGGCTACACCTTC
TRBJ2-7 | - | TRBV5-1 | - | CASSQRTGLGLAGEYEQYF | TGCGCCAGCAGCCAAAGGACAGGCCTCGGCCTTGCGGGAGAATACGAGCAGTACTTC
TRBJ1-2 | large | TRBV30 | - | CAWSVRGGLPYGYTF | TGTGCCTGGAGTGTAAGGGGGGGGCTCCCTTATGGCTACACCTTC
TRBJ2-7 | - | TRBV20-1 | TRBD2 | CSARDHLAAYEQYF | TGCAGTGCTAGAGATCATCTAGCGGCCTACGAGCAGTACTTC
TRBJ1-6 | few | TRBV6-5 | - | CASSSRGPWGSPLHF | TGTGCCAGCAGTTCCCGAGGCCCTTGGGGTTCACCCCTCCACTTT
TRBJ1-2 | few | TRBV20-1 | - | CSATYDSTNYGYTF | TGCAGTGCTACATACGACAGTACTAACTATGGCTACACCTTC
TRBJ2-4 | - | TRBV5-1 | - | CASSLSPSQVAYF | TGCGCCAGCAGCTTGTCCCCTAGCCAGGTAGCGTACTTC
TRBJ2-3 | - | TRBV7-2 | - | CASSSKEARYF | TGTGCCAGCAGCTCAAAAGAGGCCAGGTATTTT
TRBJ1-1 | - | TRBV20-1 | - | CSAREGAGNTEAFF | TGCAGTGCTAGAGAAGGGGCCGGGAACACTGAAGCTTTCTTT
TRBJ1-6 | once | TRBV30 | - | CAWSASTAISPLHF | TGTGCCTGGAGTGCGTCCACAGCAATATCACCCCTCCACTTT
TRBJ2-5 | - | TRBV7-2 | - | CASSLVSTVQETQYF | TGTGCCAGCAGCTTAGTTTCGACAGTCCAAGAGACCCAGTACTTC
TRBJ1-2 | once | TRBV19 | - | CASSIGDWNNYGYTF | TGTGCCAGTAGTATTGGAGATTGGAATAACTATGGCTACACCTTC
TRBJ1-2 | few | TRBV6-5 | TRBD1 | CASSYLYDRGGGYTF | TGTGCCAGCAGTTACCTTTACGACAGGGGGGGGGGCTACACCTTC
TRBJ1-1 | - | TRBV7-9 | TRBD1 | CASRYDRGGEAFF | TGTGCCAGCAGATACGACAGGGGAGGTGAAGCTTTCTTT
TRBJ1-5 | - | TRBV27 | TRBD1 | CASSSGQGYQPQHF | TGTGCCAGCAGTTCGGGACAGGGGTATCAGCCCCAGCATTTT
TRBJ2-3 | - | TRBV24-1 | TRBD2 | CATSDITSGGDTQYF | TGTGCCACCAGTGATATTACTAGCGGAGGAGATACGCAGTATTTT
TRBJ1-6 | few | TRBV6-2/TRBV6-3 | - | CASSYEVMSSYNSPLHF | TGTGCCAGCAGTTACGAGGTGATGAGCTCCTATAATTCACCCCTCCACTTT
TRBJ2-7 | hyperexpanded | TRBV20-1 | - | CSAPGVGSYEQYF | TGCAGTGCTCCCGGGGTCGGATCGTACGAGCAGTACTTC
TRBJ1-2 | - | TRBV6-1 | TRBD1 | CASSRQGSLGETF | TGTGCCAGCAGTAGACAGGGGTCCCTTGGGGAGACCTTC
TRBJ1-2 | - | TRBV15 | - | CATSSTERYGYTF | TGTGCCACCAGCAGTACAGAGCGATATGGCTACACCTTC
TRBJ1-2 | few | TRBV25-1 | - | CASSGANYGYTF | TGTGCCAGCAGTGGAGCCAACTATGGCTACACCTTC
TRBJ2-5 | few | TRBV7-8 | - | CASSPRDYQETQYF | TGTGCCAGCAGCCCTCGTGACTACCAAGAGACCCAGTACTTC
TRBJ1-2 | - | TRBV20-1 | - | CSARVPGSPGGYTF | TGCAGTGCTAGAGTTCCGGGCTCACCCGGTGGCTACACCTTC
TRBJ2-2 | - | TRBV6-1 | - | CASSEVAGELFF | TGTGCCAGCAGTGAAGTAGCCGGGGAGCTGTTTTTT
TRBJ2-5 | large | TRBV5-1 | - | CASSLGTQVMETQYF | TGCGCCAGCAGCTTGGGAACTCAGGTCATGGAGACCCAGTACTTC
TRBJ1-5 | - | TRBV6-1 | TRBD1 | CASTGQGTQPQHF | TGTGCCAGCACGGGACAGGGGACCCAGCCCCAGCATTTT
TRBJ2-3 | few | TRBV20-1 | - | CSAPNRDTQYF | TGCAGTGCCCCTAACAGGGATACGCAGTATTTT
TRBJ2-1 | - | TRBV20-1 | - | CRARESSYNEQFF | TGCAGGGCCAGGGAGAGCTCCTACAATGAGCAGTTCTTC
TRBJ2-5 | - | TRBV30 | TRBD2 | CAWRLAGGPLIQTQYF | TGTGCCTGGAGACTAGCGGGGGGCCCTCTCATCCAGACCCAGTACTTC
TRBJ2-1 | - | TRBV6-1 | TRBD1 | CASLPRDSPLKQFF | TGTGCCAGCTTACCCCGGGACAGCCCGTTAAAGCAGTTCTTC
TRBJ2-5 | - | TRBV2 | TRBD2 | CARAGVDETQYF | TGTGCCAGAGCGGGAGTGGATGAGACCCAGTACTTC
TRBJ2-5 | - | TRBV5-8 | - | CASSLAIRGAETQYF | TGTGCCAGCAGCTTGGCGATCAGGGGGGCAGAGACCCAGTACTTC
TRBJ2-1 | - | TRBV2 | - | CASRVNSFNEQFF | TGTGCCAGCAGGGTGAACTCCTTCAATGAGCAGTTCTTC
TRBJ2-4 | - | TRBV20-1 | - | CSASSPDIQYF | TGCAGTGCTTCTTCGCCCGACATTCAGTACTTC
TRBJ2-7 | - | TRBV20-1 | TRBD2 | CSARVSPGGSYEQYF | TGCAGTGCTAGAGTATCGCCGGGAGGATCCTACGAGCAGTACTTC